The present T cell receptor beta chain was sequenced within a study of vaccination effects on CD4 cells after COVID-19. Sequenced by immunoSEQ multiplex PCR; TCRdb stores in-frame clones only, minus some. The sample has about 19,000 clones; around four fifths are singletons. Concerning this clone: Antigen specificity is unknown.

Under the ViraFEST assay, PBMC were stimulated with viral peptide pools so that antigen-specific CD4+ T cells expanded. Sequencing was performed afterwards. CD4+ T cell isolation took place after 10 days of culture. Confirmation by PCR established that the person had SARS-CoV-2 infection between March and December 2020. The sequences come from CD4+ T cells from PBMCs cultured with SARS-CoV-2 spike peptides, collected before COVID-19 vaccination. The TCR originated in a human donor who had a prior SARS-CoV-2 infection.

The CDR3 loop is CASSQGLAKGVPGYEQYF. The CDR3 DNA sequence: TGTGCCAGCAGCCAGGGACTAGCGAAGGGTGTTCCCGGCTACGAGCAGTACTTC. The rearrangement links TRBV2 to TRBJ2-7; TRBD2 aligns across 10 bases. The germline CDR1 and CDR2 sequences are SNHLY and FYNNEI. The CDR3 length is 18 residues. V shed 6 bases and J 3 bases; nucleotides not matched to a gene: 17.